This T cell receptor beta chain was documented in a study of blood T cell repertoires in COVID-19. Method: immunoSEQ multiplex PCR; TCRdb's copy keeps in-frame clones and lacks some. The repertoire holds approximately 160,000 clones, with 65% to 85% as singletons. CDR1 and CDR2 from the germline V gene are GTSNPN and SVGIG (reference sequence). CDR3 length: 14 amino acids. Trimming removed 8 bases from V and 3 bases from J; junction bases left unmatched: 6. The receptor comes from a middle-aged man who had recovered from COVID-19. The V and J genes are TRBV30 and TRBJ2-2, with TRBD1 matching 10 bases. The sample was PBMCs or T cells enriched from blood (not recorded which). The CDR3 DNA follows: TGTGCCCGACAGGGGGCTTCGGACACCGGGGAGCTGTTTTTT. Residues: CARQGASDTGELFF.